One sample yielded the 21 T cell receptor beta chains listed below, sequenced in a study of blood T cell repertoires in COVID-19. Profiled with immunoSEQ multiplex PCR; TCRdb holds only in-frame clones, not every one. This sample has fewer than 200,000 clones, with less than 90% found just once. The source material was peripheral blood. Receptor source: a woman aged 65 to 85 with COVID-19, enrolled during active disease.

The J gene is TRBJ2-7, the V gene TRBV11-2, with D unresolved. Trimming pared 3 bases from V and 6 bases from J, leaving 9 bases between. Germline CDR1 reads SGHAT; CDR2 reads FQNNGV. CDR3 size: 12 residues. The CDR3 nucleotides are TGTGCCAGCAGCTTTTCATCAGGCGAGCAGTACTTC. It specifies CASSFSSGEQYF. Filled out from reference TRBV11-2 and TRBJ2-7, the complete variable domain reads EAGVAQSPRYKIIEKRQSVAFWCNPISGHATLYWYQQILGQGPKLLIQFQNNGVVDDSQLPKDRFSAERLKGVDSTLKIQPAKLEDSAVYLCASSFSSGEQYFGPGTRLTVT.

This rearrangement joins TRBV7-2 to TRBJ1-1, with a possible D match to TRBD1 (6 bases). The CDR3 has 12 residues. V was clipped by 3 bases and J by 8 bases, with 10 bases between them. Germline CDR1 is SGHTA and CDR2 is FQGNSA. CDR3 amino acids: CASSFGQGEAFF. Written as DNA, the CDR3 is TGTGCCAGCAGCTTCGGGCAGGGGGAAGCTTTCTTT. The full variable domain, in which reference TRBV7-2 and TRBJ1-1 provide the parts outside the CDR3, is GAGVSQSPSNKVTEKGKDVELRCDPISGHTALYWYRQSLGQGLEFLIYFQGNSAPDKSGLPSDRFSAERTGGSVSTLTIQRTQQEDSAVYLCASSFGQGEAFFGQGTRLTVV.

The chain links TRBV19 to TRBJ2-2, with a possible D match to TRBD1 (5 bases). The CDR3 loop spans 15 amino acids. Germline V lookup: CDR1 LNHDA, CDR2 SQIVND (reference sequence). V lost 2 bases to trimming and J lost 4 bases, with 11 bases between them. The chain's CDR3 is CASSIQGMGTGELFF. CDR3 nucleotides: TGTGCCAGTAGTATACAGGGTATGGGCACCGGGGAGCTGTTTTTT.

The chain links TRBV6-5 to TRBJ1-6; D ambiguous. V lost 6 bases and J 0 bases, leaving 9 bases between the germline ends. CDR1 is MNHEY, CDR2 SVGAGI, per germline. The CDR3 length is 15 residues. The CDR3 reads CASRPWSSYNSPLHF. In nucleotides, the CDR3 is TGTGCCAGCAGGCCGTGGAGCTCCTATAATTCACCCCTCCACTTT.

The CDR3 DNA follows: TGTGCCAGCAGCCCTTGGGGGCCGGGCCAAGAGACCCAGTACTTC. It is translated as CASSPWGPGQETQYF. The chain employs TRBV11-2 and TRBJ2-5; D perhaps matches TRBD1 (6 bases). Trimming stripped 5 bases from V and 1 base from J, with 14 bases between. Germline assignment: CDR1 SGHAT and CDR2 FQNNGV. The CDR3 covers 15 residues.

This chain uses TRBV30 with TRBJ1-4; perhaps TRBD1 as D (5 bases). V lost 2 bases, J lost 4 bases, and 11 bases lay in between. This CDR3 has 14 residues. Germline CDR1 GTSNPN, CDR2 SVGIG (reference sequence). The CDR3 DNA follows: TGTGCCTGGAGTAGCAGGGACTATAATGAAAAACTGTTTTTT. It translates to CAWSSRDYNEKLFF. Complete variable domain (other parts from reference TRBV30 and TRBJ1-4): SQTIHQWPATLVQPVGSPLSLECTVEGTSNPNLYWYRQAAGRGLQLLFYSVGIGQISSEVPQNLSASRPQDRQFILSSKKLLLSDSGFYLCAWSSRDYNEKLFFGSGTQLSVL.

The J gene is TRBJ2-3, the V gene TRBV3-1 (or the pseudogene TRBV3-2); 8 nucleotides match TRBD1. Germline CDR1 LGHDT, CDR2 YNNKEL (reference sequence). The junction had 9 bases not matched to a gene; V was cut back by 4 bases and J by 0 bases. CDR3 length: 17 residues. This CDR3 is CASSLRTGRSSTDTQYF. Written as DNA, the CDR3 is TGTGCCAGCAGCCTTCGGACAGGGCGATCTAGCACAGATACGCAGTATTTT.

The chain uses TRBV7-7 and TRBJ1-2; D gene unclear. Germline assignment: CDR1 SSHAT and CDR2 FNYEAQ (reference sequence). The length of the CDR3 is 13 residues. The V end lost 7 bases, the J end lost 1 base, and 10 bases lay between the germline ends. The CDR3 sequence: CASIKRLNYGYTF. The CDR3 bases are TGTGCCAGCATAAAGAGGCTTAACTATGGCTACACCTTC.

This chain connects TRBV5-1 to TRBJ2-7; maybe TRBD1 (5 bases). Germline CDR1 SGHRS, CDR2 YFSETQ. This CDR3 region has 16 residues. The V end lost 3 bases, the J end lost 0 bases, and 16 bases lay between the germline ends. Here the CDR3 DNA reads TGCGCCAGCAGCTCAGAACCGGACACGAGCTCCTACGAGCAGTACTTC. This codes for CASSSEPDTSSYEQYF.

The CDR3 spells CASSLRGGLAGEKTQYF. The CDR3 DNA sequence: TGTGCCAGCAGCTTAAGAGGGGGACTAGCGGGAGAAAAGACCCAGTACTTC. The chain joins TRBV11-2 to TRBJ2-5; 14 bases agree with TRBD2. The length of the CDR3 is 17 residues. V trimming: 2 bases; J trimming: 6 bases; junction bases outside the gene matches: 8. From germline, CDR1 is SGHAT and CDR2 FQNNGV.

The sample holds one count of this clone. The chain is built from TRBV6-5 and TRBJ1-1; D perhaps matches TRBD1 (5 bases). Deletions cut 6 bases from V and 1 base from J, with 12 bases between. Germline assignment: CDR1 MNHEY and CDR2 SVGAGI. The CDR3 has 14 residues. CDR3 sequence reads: CASRRPGGNTEAFF. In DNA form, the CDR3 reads TGTGCCAGCAGACGACCGGGGGGGAACACTGAAGCTTTCTTT.

In DNA, the CDR3 is TGTGCCATCAGTCCAGGCACCGGGGAGCTGTTTTTT. Translation: CAISPGTGELFF. This sequence joins TRBV10-3 and TRBJ2-2, with D unclear. Germline V lookup: CDR1 ENHRY, CDR2 SYGVKD. The CDR3 extends over 12 amino acids. V was shortened by 5 bases and J by 4 bases, with 5 bases between the two germline ends.

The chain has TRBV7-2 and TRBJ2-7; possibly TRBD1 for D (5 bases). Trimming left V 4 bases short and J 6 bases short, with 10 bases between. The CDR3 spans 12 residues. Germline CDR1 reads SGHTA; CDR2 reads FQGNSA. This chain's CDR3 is CASSSSQGEQYF. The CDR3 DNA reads TGTGCCAGCAGCTCATCTCAGGGCGAGCAGTACTTC.

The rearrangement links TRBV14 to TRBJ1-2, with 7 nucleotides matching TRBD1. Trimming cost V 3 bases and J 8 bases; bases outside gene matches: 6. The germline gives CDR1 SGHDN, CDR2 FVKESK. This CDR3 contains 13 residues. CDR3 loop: CASSHLDRDGYTF. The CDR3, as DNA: TGTGCCAGCAGCCACCTCGACAGGGACGGCTACACCTTC. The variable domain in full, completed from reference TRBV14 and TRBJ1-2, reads EAGVTQFPSHSVIEKGQTVTLRCDPISGHDNLYWYRRVMGKEIKFLLHFVKESKQDESGMPNNRFLAERTGGTYSTLKVQPAELEDSGVYFCASSHLDRDGYTFGSGTRLTVV.

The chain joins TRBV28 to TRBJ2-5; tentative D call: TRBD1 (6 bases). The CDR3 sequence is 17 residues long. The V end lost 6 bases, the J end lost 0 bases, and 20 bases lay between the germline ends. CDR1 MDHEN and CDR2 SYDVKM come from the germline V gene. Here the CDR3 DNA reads TGTGCCAGCAGATTTTCGGACAGCTCAAACTACCAAGAGACCCAGTACTTC. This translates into CASRFSDSSNYQETQYF.

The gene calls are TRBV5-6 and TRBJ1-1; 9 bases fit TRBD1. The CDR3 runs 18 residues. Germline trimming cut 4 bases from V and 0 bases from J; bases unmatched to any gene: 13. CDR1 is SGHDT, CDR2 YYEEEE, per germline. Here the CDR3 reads CASSRQGVPSFMNTEAFF. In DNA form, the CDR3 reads TGTGCCAGCAGCCGACAGGGGGTCCCTTCCTTCATGAACACTGAAGCTTTCTTT.

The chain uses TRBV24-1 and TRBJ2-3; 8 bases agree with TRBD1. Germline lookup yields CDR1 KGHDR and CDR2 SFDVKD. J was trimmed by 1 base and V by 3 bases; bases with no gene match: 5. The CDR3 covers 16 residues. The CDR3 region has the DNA TGTGCCACCAGTGATCCCCAGACAGGGGGCACAGATACGCAGTATTTT. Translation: CATSDPQTGGTDTQYF.

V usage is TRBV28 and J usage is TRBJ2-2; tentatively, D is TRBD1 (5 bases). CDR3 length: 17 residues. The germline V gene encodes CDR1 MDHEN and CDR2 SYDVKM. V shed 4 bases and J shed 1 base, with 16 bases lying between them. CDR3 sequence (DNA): TGTGCCAGCAGTTCCCCCGCCAGGACAAAGAACACCGGGGAGCTGTTTTTT. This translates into CASSSPARTKNTGELFF. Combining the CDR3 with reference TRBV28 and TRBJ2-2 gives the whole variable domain DVKVTQSSRYLVKRTGEKVFLECVQDMDHENMFWYRQDPGLGLRLIYFSYDVKMKEKGDIPEGYSVSREKKERFSLILESASTNQTSMYLCASSSPARTKNTGELFFGEGSRLTVL.

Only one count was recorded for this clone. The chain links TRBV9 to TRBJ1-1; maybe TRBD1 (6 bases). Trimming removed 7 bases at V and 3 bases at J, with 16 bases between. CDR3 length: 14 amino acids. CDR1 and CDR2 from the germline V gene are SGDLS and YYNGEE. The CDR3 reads CASGPSGAYTEAFF. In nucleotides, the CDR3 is TGTGCCAGCGGTCCCTCAGGGGCCTACACTGAAGCTTTCTTT.

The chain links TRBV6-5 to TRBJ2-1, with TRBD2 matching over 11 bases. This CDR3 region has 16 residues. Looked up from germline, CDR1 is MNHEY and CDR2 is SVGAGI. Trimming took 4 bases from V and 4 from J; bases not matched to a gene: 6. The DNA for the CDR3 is TGTGCCAGCAGTTTCGTCCTAGCGGGAGGTTACAATGAGCAGTTCTTC. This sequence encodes CASSFVLAGGYNEQFF.

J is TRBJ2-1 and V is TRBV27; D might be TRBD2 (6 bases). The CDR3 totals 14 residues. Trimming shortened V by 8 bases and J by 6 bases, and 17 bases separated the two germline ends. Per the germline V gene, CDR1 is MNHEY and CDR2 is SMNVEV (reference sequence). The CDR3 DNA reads TGTGCCAGCGGACTTGTGAGAGCGGGCAATGAGCAGTTCTTC. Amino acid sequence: CASGLVRAGNEQFF.